The present T cell receptor beta chain was sequenced within a study of early T cells in non-severe SARS-CoV-2 infection. About the study: Sequencing was performed on bulk RNA from unsorted whole blood, leaving chains unpaired.

This clonotype was observed at least ten times. TCRdb re-called the 5' RACE reads with MiXCR, one entry per CDR3 protein. The sample carries tens of thousands of distinct CDR3 sequences, roughly 6.1% recorded once. This CDR3 comprises 15 residues. Germline V gene data show CDR1 as MNHNY and CDR2 as SVGAGI (reference sequence). Trimming took off 4 bases at V and 6 bases at J, with 19 bases between the two ends. The source material was whole blood. This clonotype was obtained from an adult who was a healthcare worker with PCR-confirmed SARS-CoV-2 infection or an uninfected control (not recorded which). The chain recombines TRBV6-6 with TRBJ2-7, with D possibly being TRBD1 (5 bases). The CDR3 loop reads CASSSRAQGWGEQYF. The CDR3, as DNA: TGTGCCAGCAGTTCAAGGGCGCAGGGATGGGGCGAGCAGTACTTC.